The 21 T cell receptor beta chains below all came from one sample that was sequenced in a study of blood T cell repertoires in COVID-19. The method was immunoSEQ multiplex PCR; TCRdb's version includes in-frame clones alone and lacks a portion of them. This repertoire shows roughly 340,000 clones, over 75% found once; its top ten account for about 2.1%. The specimen was PBMCs or T cells enriched from blood (not recorded which). Receptor source: a man aged 35-49 years in a cohort exposed to, infected with or recovered from COVID-19 (not recorded which).

This clone was picked up one time. The rearrangement joins TRBV10-3 to TRBJ1-4; TRBD1 agrees at 7 bases. This CDR3 is 15 amino acids long. CDR1 ENHRY and CDR2 SYGVKD come from the germline V gene. V dropped 6 bases and J dropped 0; count of bases not matched to a gene: 4. This CDR3 reads CAIRRTGSTNEKLFF. The CDR3, as DNA: TGTGCCATCAGAAGGACAGGATCAACTAATGAAAAACTGTTTTTT.

This rearrangement joins TRBV28 to TRBJ2-7; no clear D gene. The CDR3 totals 11 residues. Trimming took off 2 bases at V and 7 bases at J, with 6 bases between the two ends. CDR1 is MDHEN, CDR2 SYDVKM, per germline. CDR3 amino acids: CASSLQAEQYF. Written as DNA, the CDR3 is TGTGCCAGCAGTTTACAGGCGGAGCAGTACTTC.

The V gene is TRBV30, the J gene TRBJ2-7; 9 bases align to TRBD1. V shed 7 bases, J shed 4 bases, and the junction held 8 bases outside the gene matches. CDR3 length: 13 residues. CDR1 and CDR2 from the germline V gene are GTSNPN and SVGIG (reference sequence). The CDR3 DNA reads as TGTGCCTCCACCCGGACAGGGGTGTACGAGCAGTACTTC. As protein: CASTRTGVYEQYF. Combining the CDR3 with reference TRBV30 and TRBJ2-7 gives the whole variable domain SQTIHQWPATLVQPVGSPLSLECTVEGTSNPNLYWYRQAAGRGLQLLFYSVGIGQISSEVPQNLSASRPQDRQFILSSKKLLLSDSGFYLCASTRTGVYEQYFGPGTRLTVT.

The J gene is TRBJ2-7, the V gene TRBV3-1 (or the pseudogene TRBV3-2), with 9 bases aligning to TRBD1. Losses at the gene ends were 0 bases for V and 2 bases for J; bases not matched to a gene: 2. The CDR3 has 15 amino acids. Germline CDR1 LGHDT, CDR2 YNNKEL (reference sequence). The CDR3 region is CASSQEGDRAYEQYF. The CDR3, as DNA: TGTGCCAGCAGCCAAGAGGGGGACAGGGCCTACGAGCAGTACTTC.

V and J are TRBV18 and TRBJ2-2; possible D gene TRBD1, 5 bases. Germline V gives CDR1 KGHSH, CDR2 LQKENI. This CDR3 has 15 residues. With 3 bases removed from V and 5 bases from J, the gap between germline ends came to 13 bases. The CDR3 region is CASSPQGGETGELFF. The CDR3 region has the DNA TGTGCCAGCTCACCCCAGGGTGGAGAAACCGGGGAGCTGTTTTTT. Drawing the rest from reference TRBV18 and TRBJ2-2, the complete variable domain is NAGVMQNPRHLVRRRGQEARLRCSPMKGHSHVYWYRQLPEEGLKFMVYLQKENIIDESGMPKERFSAEFPKEGPSILRIQQVVRGDSAAYFCASSPQGGETGELFFGEGSRLTVL.

This chain links TRBV28 with TRBJ2-3; D perhaps matches TRBD2 (6 bases). CDR1 MDHEN and CDR2 SYDVKM come from the germline V gene. The CDR3 runs 14 residues. The germline V and J ends were trimmed by 1 base and 5 bases, with 10 bases remaining between them. The CDR3 protein is CASSLSQGGDTQYF. In DNA form, the CDR3 reads TGTGCCAGCAGTTTATCCCAGGGAGGAGATACGCAGTATTTT. Drawing the rest from reference TRBV28 and TRBJ2-3, the complete variable domain is DVKVTQSSRYLVKRTGEKVFLECVQDMDHENMFWYRQDPGLGLRLIYFSYDVKMKEKGDIPEGYSVSREKKERFSLILESASTNQTSMYLCASSLSQGGDTQYFGPGTRLTVL.

Only one count was recorded for this clone. Here the CDR3 reads CASSHRTGMRNTIYF. CDR3 DNA sequence: TGTGCCAGCAGCCATCGGACAGGGATGAGGAACACCATATATTTT. The chain has TRBV21-1 and TRBJ1-3; TRBD1, as called in the table, went unchecked against the DNA. TRBV21-1 is labeled a pseudogene. The CDR3 extends over 15 amino acids.

The chain links TRBV5-6 to TRBJ2-1; 7 bases match TRBD2. V trimming: 1 base; J trimming: 5 bases; junction bases outside the gene matches: 3. This CDR3 comprises 14 residues. Germline CDR1 and CDR2: SGHDT and YYEEEE. The CDR3 is CASSLREAHNEQFF. The CDR3 bases are TGTGCCAGCAGCTTGCGGGAGGCACACAATGAGCAGTTCTTC.

The chain links TRBV9 to TRBJ2-7; the D is unclear. The length of the CDR3 is 15 residues. Germline values: CDR1 SGDLS, CDR2 YYNGEE. V dropped 0 bases and J dropped 3 bases, with 13 bases sitting between them. CDR3 region: CASSVASTPGYEQYF. The CDR3 region has the DNA TGTGCCAGCAGCGTAGCTTCCACACCGGGCTACGAGCAGTACTTC.

This chain links TRBV6-5 with TRBJ2-5, with 8 bases that match TRBD1. Germline V gene lookup returns CDR1 MNHEY and CDR2 SVGAGI. The length of the CDR3 is 15 residues. Trimming took 5 bases from V and 6 from J; bases not matched to a gene: 11. Here the CDR3 DNA reads TGTGCCAGCAGTCCCTCGGACAGGGTCAAAAAGACCCAGTACTTC. This sequence encodes CASSPSDRVKKTQYF.

J is TRBJ1-3 and V is TRBV25-1, with 7 nucleotides matching TRBD1. CDR1 and CDR2 from the germline V gene are MGHDK and SYGVNS. V gave up 3 bases and J gave up 3 bases; unmatched junction bases: 11. This CDR3 spans 17 amino acids. The CDR3 sequence is CASSDLNTGVDGNTIYF. CDR3 coding DNA: TGTGCCAGCAGTGACCTTAATACAGGGGTTGATGGAAACACCATATATTTT.

This clone was counted a single time. The V and J genes are TRBV7-6 and TRBJ1-2; 10 bases map to TRBD1. This CDR3 contains 13 residues. V shed 5 bases, J shed 6 bases, and the junction held 3 bases outside the gene matches. Germline lookup yields CDR1 SGHVS and CDR2 FNYEAQ. The DNA of the CDR3 is TGTGCCAGCAGCCGGGGACAGGGGAATGGCTACACCTTC. Translation: CASSRGQGNGYTF.

The chain combines TRBV6-2 or TRBV6-3 with TRBJ2-2; a possible D gene is TRBD2 (5 bases). Germline CDR1 MNHEY, CDR2 SVGEGT. There are 14 residues in the CDR3. The V end lost 4 bases, the J end lost 4 bases, and 10 bases lay between the germline ends. The CDR3 is CASSSQGSTGELFF. The CDR3 DNA reads as TGTGCCAGCAGTTCTCAAGGGAGCACCGGGGAGCTGTTTTTT.

The chain recombines TRBV5-1 with TRBJ2-7, with 7 bases matching TRBD2. Losses at the gene ends were 0 bases for V and 2 bases for J; bases not matched to a gene: 5. The germline V gene encodes CDR1 SGHRS and CDR2 YFSETQ. The CDR3 loop spans 15 amino acids. The DNA for the CDR3 is TGCGCCAGCAGCTTGGTAGAGCGGGACCCCTACGAGCAGTACTTC. Translating gives CASSLVERDPYEQYF.

This clone was observed once. The chain has TRBV6-5 and TRBJ2-7, with TRBD2 matching over 10 bases. Germline loops: CDR1 MNHEY, CDR2 SVGAGI. V was clipped by 6 bases and J by 3 bases; unmatched bases: 8. The CDR3 runs to 15 residues. The DNA of the CDR3 is TGTGCCAGCAGGGATCCTAGCGGGAGTGTCTACGAGCAGTACTTC. Protein sequence: CASRDPSGSVYEQYF.

This clone was picked up a small number of times. V usage is TRBV29-1 and J usage is TRBJ1-6; 9 bases match TRBD1. This CDR3 region has 13 residues. J gave up 9 bases and V 4 bases, and 4 bases lay outside the gene matches. CDR1 SQVTM and CDR2 ANQGSEA come from the germline V gene. This chain's CDR3 is CSVAADRGSPLHF. The CDR3 bases are TGCAGCGTTGCTGCGGACAGGGGTTCACCCCTCCACTTT.

In this sample, this clone turned up once. This chain uses TRBV18 with TRBJ1-6, with D maybe TRBD1 (5 bases). The CDR3 consists of 16 residues. From germline, CDR1 is KGHSH and CDR2 LQKENI. V lost 0 bases to trimming and J lost 2 bases, with 8 bases between them. For the CDR3, the DNA is TGTGCCAGCTCACCACCCCAGGGAACCTATAATTCACCCCTCCACTTT. Translating gives CASSPPQGTYNSPLHF. Filled out from reference TRBV18 and TRBJ1-6, the complete variable domain reads NAGVMQNPRHLVRRRGQEARLRCSPMKGHSHVYWYRQLPEEGLKFMVYLQKENIIDESGMPKERFSAEFPKEGPSILRIQQVVRGDSAAYFCASSPPQGTYNSPLHFGNGTRLTVT.

V usage is TRBV19 and J usage is TRBJ2-3; 9 bases match TRBD2. V dropped 7 bases and J dropped 2; count of bases not matched to a gene: 7. Germline CDR1 is LNHDA and CDR2 is SQIVND (reference sequence). This CDR3 is built from 15 residues. CDR3 sequence (DNA): TGTGCCAGTACCCCGACTAGCGGATACACAGATACGCAGTATTTT. Translating it yields CASTPTSGYTDTQYF.

This chain links TRBV5-6 with TRBJ2-3, with D possibly matching TRBD1 (6 bases). The CDR3 has 14 amino acids. The germline gives CDR1 SGHDT, CDR2 YYEEEE. The V end lost 4 bases, the J end lost 2 bases, and 11 bases lay between the germline ends. The CDR3: CASSPYRDTDTQYF. CDR3 bases: TGTGCCAGCAGCCCCTACAGGGACACAGATACGCAGTATTTT.

The gene calls are TRBV7-2 and TRBJ2-2, with unresolved D. The germline V and J ends were trimmed by 3 bases and 1 base, with 6 bases remaining between them. The CDR3 has 14 residues. Germline V lookup: CDR1 SGHTA, CDR2 FQGNSA. This chain's CDR3 is CASSFFRNTGELFF. The CDR3 DNA follows: TGTGCCAGCAGCTTTTTCAGGAACACCGGGGAGCTGTTTTTT.

This chain joins TRBV5-5 and TRBJ2-7, with TRBD2 identical over 8 bases. Per the germline V gene, CDR1 is SGHKS and CDR2 is YYEKEE (reference sequence). The CDR3 totals 15 residues. V lost 3 bases and J lost 4; bases outside the gene matches: 9. CDR3 in amino acids: CASSYGPGTRYEQYF. In DNA form, the CDR3 reads TGTGCCAGCAGCTACGGTCCCGGGACTAGATACGAGCAGTACTTC.